A single T cell receptor (beta chain) is shown here with its context. Its antigen is unidentified. These data are taken from a study of T cell responses to AZD1222 COVID-19 vaccine. Overall study results and limits: Among the donors, most were white British and more were female, and clonal diversity was possibly underestimated.

The V end lost 4 bases, the J end lost 0 bases, and 6 bases lay between the germline ends. CDR3 length: 13 amino acids. CDR1 is WNHNN, CDR2 SYGVQD, per germline (reference sequence). The protocol was immunoSEQ multiplex PCR, while the TCRdb copy is restricted to in-frame clones and leaves out a portion. The sample carries 150,000 to 200,000 clones, 94% recorded once. V usage is TRBV10-1 and J usage is TRBJ1-2; D is uncertain. The source material was peripheral blood, sampled on day 0 of AZD1222 vaccination. This TCR was recovered from an adult in good health. This chain's CDR3 is CASSVAANYGYTF. The CDR3 DNA is TGCGCCAGCAGTGTCGCAGCTAACTATGGCTACACCTTC.